One T cell receptor (beta chain) is described in this entry. The source of the sample is a study of blood T cell repertoires in COVID-19. Study background: T cells, B-cell-depleted T cells, or PBMCs provided the cDNA or gDNA that served as material.

Original handling: Amplifying reference gene primers gave estimates of nucleated cell counts. Some clones are missing from TCRdb's copy, which holds only in-frame ones; the method was immunoSEQ multiplex PCR. V and J calls and clone size are given by that table; D and trimming were obtained from the DNA. The sample has 95,000 to 150,000 clones; about nine tenths are singletons. Trimming took 0 bases from V and 5 from J, leaving 11 bases between them. The CDR3 is made up of 15 amino acids. The germline V gene has CDR1 SGHRS and CDR2 YFSETQ. The TCR sequence derives from a man between 35 and 55 years old with acute or convalescent COVID-19. The sequencing sample was made of peripheral blood. This sequence joins TRBV5-1 and TRBJ2-2; tentative D call: TRBD1 (5 bases). The CDR3 DNA sequence: TGCGCCAGCAGCTTGGGATATGGGGCAACCGGGGAGCTGTTTTTT. Translating gives CASSLGYGATGELFF.